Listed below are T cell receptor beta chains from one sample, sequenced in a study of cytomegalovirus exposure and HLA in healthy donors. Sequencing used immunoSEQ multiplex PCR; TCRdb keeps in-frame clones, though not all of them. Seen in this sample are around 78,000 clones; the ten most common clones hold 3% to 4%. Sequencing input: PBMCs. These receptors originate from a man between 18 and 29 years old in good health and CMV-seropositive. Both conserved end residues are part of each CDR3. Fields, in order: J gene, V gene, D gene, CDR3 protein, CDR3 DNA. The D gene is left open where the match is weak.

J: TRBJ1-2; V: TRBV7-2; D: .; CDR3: CASSWQAPYGYTF; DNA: TGTGCCAGCAGCTGGCAGGCTCCCTATGGCTACACCTTC
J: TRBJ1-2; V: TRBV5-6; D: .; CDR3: CASSLGGSNYGYTF; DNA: TGTGCCAGCAGCTTGGGCGGTTCTAACTATGGCTACACCTTC
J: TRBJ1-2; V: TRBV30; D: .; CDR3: CAWSGTGTGYTF; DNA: TGTGCCTGGAGTGGAACGGGTACTGGCTACACCTTC
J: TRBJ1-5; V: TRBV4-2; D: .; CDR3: CASSQDRSRVGQPQHF; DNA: TGTGCCAGCAGCCAAGATAGAAGCAGGGTCGGTCAGCCCCAGCATTTT
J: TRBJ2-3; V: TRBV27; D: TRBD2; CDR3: CASSTHSGSGIDTQYF; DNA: TGTGCCAGCAGTACACATAGCGGGAGCGGGATAGATACGCAGTATTTT
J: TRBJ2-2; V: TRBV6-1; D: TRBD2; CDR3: CASSRLGGTGELFF; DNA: TGTGCCAGCAGTCGGTTGGGGGGGACCGGGGAGCTGTTTTTT
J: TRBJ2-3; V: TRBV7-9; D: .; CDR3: CASSSLDTQYF; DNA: TGTGCCAGCAGCTCCCTCGATACGCAGTATTTT
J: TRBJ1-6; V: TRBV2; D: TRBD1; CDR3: CASRNVGTGLNSPLHF; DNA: TGTGCCAGCAGAAACGTCGGGACAGGGCTTAATTCACCCCTCCACTTT
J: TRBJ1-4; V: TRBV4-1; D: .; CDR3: CASSQVYRTENEKLFF; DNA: TGCGCCAGCAGCCAAGTCTACCGGACAGAGAATGAAAAACTGTTTTTT
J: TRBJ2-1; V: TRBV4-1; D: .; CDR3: CASSQGDEQFF; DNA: TGCGCCAGCAGCCAAGGAGATGAGCAGTTCTTC
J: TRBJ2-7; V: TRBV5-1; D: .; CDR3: CASSLGPNEQYF; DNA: TGCGCCAGCAGCTTGGGGCCCAACGAGCAGTACTTC
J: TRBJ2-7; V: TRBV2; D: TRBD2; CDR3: CASSEVVLAGEEQYF; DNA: TGTGCCAGCAGTGAGGTGGTGCTAGCGGGAGAAGAGCAGTACTTC
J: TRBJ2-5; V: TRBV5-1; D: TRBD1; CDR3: CASSRKAPGQGTLETQYF; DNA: TGCGCCAGCAGCCGGAAAGCCCCGGGACAGGGGACTTTGGAGACCCAGTACTTC
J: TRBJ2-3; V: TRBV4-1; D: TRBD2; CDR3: CASSQVVAGTDTQYF; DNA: TGCGCCAGCAGCCAAGTTGTAGCGGGGACAGATACGCAGTATTTT
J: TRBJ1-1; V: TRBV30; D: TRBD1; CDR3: CAWGTGTVNTEAFF; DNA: TGTGCCTGGGGAACCGGGACAGTGAACACTGAAGCTTTCTTT
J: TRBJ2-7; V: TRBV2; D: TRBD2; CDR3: CASSWTSGTLPYEQYF; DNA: TGTGCCAGCAGTTGGACTAGCGGGACTCTACCCTACGAGCAGTACTTC
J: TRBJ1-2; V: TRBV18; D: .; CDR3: CASSPAGGNYGYTF; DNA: TGTGCCAGCTCACCCGCCGGAGGGAACTATGGCTACACCTTC
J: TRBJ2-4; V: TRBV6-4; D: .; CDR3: CASSESATNIQYF; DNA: TGTGCCAGCAGTGAAAGCGCTACGAACATTCAGTACTTC
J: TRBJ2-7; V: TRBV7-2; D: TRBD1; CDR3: CASSLGQRSYEQYF; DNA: TGTGCCAGCAGCCTGGGACAGCGTTCCTACGAGCAGTACTTC
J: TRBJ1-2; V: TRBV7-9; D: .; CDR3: CASSPAGAAFYGYTF; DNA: TGTGCCAGCAGCCCAGCGGGGGCAGCCTTTTACGGCTACACCTTC
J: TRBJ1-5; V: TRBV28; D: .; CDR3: CASSSINSHSNQPQHF; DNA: TGTGCCAGCAGTTCTATAAACAGTCATAGCAATCAGCCCCAGCATTTT
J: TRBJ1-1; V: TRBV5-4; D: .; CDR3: CASSLAPRREGTEAFF; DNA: TGTGCCAGCAGCTTAGCACCGCGGCGGGAGGGGACTGAAGCTTTCTTT
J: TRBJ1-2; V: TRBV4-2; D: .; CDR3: CASSQDRSRDYGYTF; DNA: TGTGCCAGCAGCCAAGATCGGAGCAGGGACTATGGCTACACCTTC
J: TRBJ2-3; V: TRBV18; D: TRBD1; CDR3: CASSPRGQGGTDTQYF; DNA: TGTGCCAGCTCACCAAGGGGACAGGGAGGGACAGATACGCAGTATTTT